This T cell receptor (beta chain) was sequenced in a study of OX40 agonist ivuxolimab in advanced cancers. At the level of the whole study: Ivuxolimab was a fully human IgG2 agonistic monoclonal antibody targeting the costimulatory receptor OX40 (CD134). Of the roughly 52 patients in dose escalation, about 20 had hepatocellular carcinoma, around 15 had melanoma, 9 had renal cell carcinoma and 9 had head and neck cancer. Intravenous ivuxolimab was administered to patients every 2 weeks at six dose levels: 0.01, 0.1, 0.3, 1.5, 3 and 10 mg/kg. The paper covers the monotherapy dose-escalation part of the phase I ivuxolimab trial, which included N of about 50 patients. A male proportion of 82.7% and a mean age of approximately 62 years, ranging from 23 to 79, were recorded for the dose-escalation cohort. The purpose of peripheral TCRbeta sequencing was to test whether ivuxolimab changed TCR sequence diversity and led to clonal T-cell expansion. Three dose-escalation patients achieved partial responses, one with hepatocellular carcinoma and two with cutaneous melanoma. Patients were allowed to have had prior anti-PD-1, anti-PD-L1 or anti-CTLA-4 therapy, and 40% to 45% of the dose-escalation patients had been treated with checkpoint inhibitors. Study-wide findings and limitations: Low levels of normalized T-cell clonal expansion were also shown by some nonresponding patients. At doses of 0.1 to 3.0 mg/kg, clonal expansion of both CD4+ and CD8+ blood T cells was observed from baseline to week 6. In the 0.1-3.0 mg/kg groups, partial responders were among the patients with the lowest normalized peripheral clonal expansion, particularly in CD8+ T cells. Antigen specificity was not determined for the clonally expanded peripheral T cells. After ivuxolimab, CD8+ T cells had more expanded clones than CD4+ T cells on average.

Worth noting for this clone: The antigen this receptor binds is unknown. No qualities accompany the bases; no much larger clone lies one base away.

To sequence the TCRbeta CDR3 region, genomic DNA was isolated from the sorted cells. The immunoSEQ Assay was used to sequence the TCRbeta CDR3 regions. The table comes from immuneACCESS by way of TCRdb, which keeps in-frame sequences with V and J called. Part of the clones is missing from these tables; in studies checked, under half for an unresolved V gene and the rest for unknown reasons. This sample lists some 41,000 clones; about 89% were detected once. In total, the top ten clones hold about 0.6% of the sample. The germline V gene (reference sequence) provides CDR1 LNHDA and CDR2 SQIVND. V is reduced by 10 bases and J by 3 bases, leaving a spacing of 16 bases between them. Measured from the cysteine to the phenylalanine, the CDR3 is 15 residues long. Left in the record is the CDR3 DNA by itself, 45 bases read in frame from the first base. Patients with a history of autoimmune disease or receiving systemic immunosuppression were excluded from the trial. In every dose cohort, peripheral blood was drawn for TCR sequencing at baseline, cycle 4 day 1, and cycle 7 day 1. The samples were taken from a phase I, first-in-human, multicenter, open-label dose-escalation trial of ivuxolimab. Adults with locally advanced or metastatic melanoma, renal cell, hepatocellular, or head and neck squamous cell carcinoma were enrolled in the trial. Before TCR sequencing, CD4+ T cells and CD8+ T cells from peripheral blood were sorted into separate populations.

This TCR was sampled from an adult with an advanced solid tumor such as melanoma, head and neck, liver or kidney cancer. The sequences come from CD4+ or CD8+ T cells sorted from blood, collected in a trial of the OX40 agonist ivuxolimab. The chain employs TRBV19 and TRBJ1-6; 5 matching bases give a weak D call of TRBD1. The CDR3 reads CATGQGTLYNSPLHF. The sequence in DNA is TGTGCCACCGGACAAGGAACCCTCTATAATTCACCCCTCCACTTT.